A selection of T cell receptor beta chains follows, all from one sample in a study of PD-1 blockade in classical Hodgkin lymphoma. The assay was immunoSEQ multiplex PCR, and TCRdb's table has in-frame clones only and misses some. The sample lists 7,200 or so clones; 77% were seen once. Specimen: peripheral blood mononuclear cells (PBMCs), collected before the second cycle of nivolumab. The receptors come from a human donor with classical Hodgkin lymphoma. Both conserved end residues are part of each CDR3. A D gene is named only where the DNA matches it firmly. Clone size is not always given. Where it is, it says once, few, many or a class for expanded clones.

J | size | D | V | DNA | CDR3
TRBJ1-1 | few | TRBD1 | TRBV6-5 | TGTGCCAGCAGCACACAGGGGACCGCGATGAAAGCTTTCTTT | CASSTQGTAMKAFF
TRBJ1-4 | . | . | TRBV28 | TGTGCCAGCAGACCCAGGGACACTAATGAAAAACTGTTTTTT | CASRPRDTNEKLFF
TRBJ2-7 | . | . | TRBV5-4 | TGTGCCAGCAGCAGGGAGGTGGGGGCCGGCTACGAGCAGTACTTC | CASSREVGAGYEQYF
TRBJ1-6 | once | . | TRBV7-8 | TGTGCCAGCGGACGGGGGAGTAATTCACCCCTCCACTTT | CASGRGSNSPLHF
TRBJ1-1 | . | . | TRBV6-1 | TGTGCCAGCAGGGAAACACTAGACACTGAAGCTTTCTTT | CASRETLDTEAFF
TRBJ1-1 | . | . | TRBV4-2 | TGTGCCAGCAGCTATACAGGGTCAAGGATGAACACTGAAGCTTTCTTT | CASSYTGSRMNTEAFF
TRBJ1-3 | . | . | TRBV28 | TGTGCCAGCAGTCCGGACAGAGGAAACACCATATATTTT | CASSPDRGNTIYF
TRBJ2-1 | few | . | TRBV29-1 | TGCAGCCTATTTCGATGCGGGCAGTTCTTC | CSLFRCGQFF
TRBJ1-2 | . | TRBD1 | TRBV28 | TGTGCCAGCAGTTTACTTCTCCAGGGGGCGGTAGGTGACGGCTACACCTTC | CASSLLLQGAVGDGYTF
TRBJ2-1 | . | TRBD2 | TRBV7-9 | TGTGCCAGCAGCCGTCGACTAGCGGGAGGGAAAGATGAGCAGTTCTTC | CASSRRLAGGKDEQFF
TRBJ2-3 | large | TRBD1 | TRBV28 | TGTGCCAGCAGTTTGGTACAGGGGAATTGGGGGCCCACAGATACGCAGTATTTT | CASSLVQGNWGPTDTQYF
TRBJ1-2 | . | . | TRBV7-2 | TGTGCCAGCAGCTTAGGTGGGACTAGGTATGGCTACACCTTC | CASSLGGTRYGYTF
TRBJ2-3 | . | TRBD2 | TRBV5-1 | TGCGCCAGCAGCTTGGCCGGGGGGGCGCTCACAGATACGCAGTATTTT | CASSLAGGALTDTQYF
TRBJ1-1 | few | . | TRBV5-1 | TGCGCCAGCAGCATGAACACTGAAGCTTTCTTT | CASSMNTEAFF
TRBJ2-3 | . | TRBD2 | TRBV13 | TGTGCCAGCAGCCAGGGACTAGCGGAGACAGATACGCAGTATTTT | CASSQGLAETDTQYF
TRBJ2-2 | . | . | TRBV19 | TGTGCCAGTAGTATCTTTTTGGTCGGGGAGCTGTTTTTT | CASSIFLVGELFF
TRBJ1-2 | . | . | TRBV15 | TGTGCCACCAGCAGAGATCTTGTTGGGGGCTCTACCTATGGCTACACCTTC | CATSRDLVGGSTYGYTF
TRBJ2-5 | . | TRBD2 | TRBV28 | TGTGCCAGCAATTCGGGAGGGGCCCAAAAAGAGACCCAGTACTTC | CASNSGGAQKETQYF
TRBJ2-3 | . | TRBD2 | TRBV6-5 | TGTGCCAGCAGTTACCGACGGGGGGGCCAAGATACGCAGTATTTT | CASSYRRGGQDTQYF
TRBJ2-2 | . | . | TRBV28 | TGTGCCAGCAGTGGAGAGTATACCGGGGAGCTGTTTTTT | CASSGEYTGELFF
TRBJ1-1 | . | TRBD1 | TRBV18 | TGTGCCAGCTCACCCGTCCCGGGACAGGGGGGGTACACTGAAGCTTTCTTT | CASSPVPGQGGYTEAFF
TRBJ1-1 | once | TRBD1 | TRBV19 | TGTGCCAGTACTGGGCCAAGTCCCGGGACAGGGACAAAAACTGAAGCTTTCTTT | CASTGPSPGTGTKTEAFF
TRBJ2-7 | . | . | TRBV18 | TGTGCCAGCTCACCACAGGGTCTCGTCGACGAGCAGTACTTC | CASSPQGLVDEQYF
TRBJ2-1 | few | TRBD2 | TRBV11-2 | TGTGCCAGCAGGTTAGCGGGGGGGCCCTCCAATGAGCAGTTCTTC | CASRLAGGPSNEQFF
TRBJ1-2 | . | TRBD1 | TRBV30 | TGTGCCTGGAGAGGACAGGCGGAGACCTTC | CAWRGQAETF
TRBJ1-2 | . | . | TRBV7-9 | TGTGCCAGCAGCTTAGTTGGGGTTGGTGGCTACACCTTC | CASSLVGVGGYTF
TRBJ1-3 | few | . | TRBV4-2 | TGTGCCAGCAGCCAACTGCGAGGGCAGGGCGTTGAAAACACCATATATTTT | CASSQLRGQGVENTIYF
TRBJ2-7 | . | TRBD1 | TRBV2 | TGTGCCAGCAGTCCGCCGGGACAGAGCTCCTACGAGCAGTACTTC | CASSPPGQSSYEQYF
TRBJ2-2 | . | . | TRBV5-4 | TGTGCCAGCAGCTTAGTGGGCGGGGAGCTGTTTTTT | CASSLVGGELFF
TRBJ1-1 | . | . | TRBV6-1 | TGTGCCAGTAACCAGGGGAACACTGAAGCTTTCTTT | CASNQGNTEAFF
TRBJ1-2 | few | . | TRBV2 | TGTGCCAGCAGTGAATCAAACCTCTTCTTCTATGGCTACACCTTC | CASSESNLFFYGYTF
TRBJ2-7 | . | . | TRBV30 | TGTGCCTGGGGGGGCTCAGTCTACGAGCAGTACTTC | CAWGGSVYEQYF
TRBJ2-2 | few | TRBD2 | TRBV5-8 | TGTGCCAGCAGACCCACACTAGCGGGACTCCCCCCGAACACCGGGGAGCTGTTTTTT | CASRPTLAGLPPNTGELFF
TRBJ1-6 | few | TRBD1 | TRBV28 | TGTGCCAGCAGCCTCGGGACAGGGAATTCACCCCTCCACTTT | CASSLGTGNSPLHF
TRBJ2-2 | few | TRBD2 | TRBV5-1 | TGCGCCAGCAGCTTGTGGACTAGCGATGGCGGGGAGCTGTTTTTT | CASSLWTSDGGELFF
TRBJ2-1 | few | . | TRBV20-1 | TGCAGTGCGGGTTATGGGGGTGAGCAGTTCTTC | CSAGYGGEQFF
TRBJ2-1 | . | . | TRBV28 | TGTGCCAGCAGTTTCCTTAATGAGCAGTTCTTC | CASSFLNEQFF
TRBJ2-5 | . | TRBD2 | TRBV9 | TGTGCCAGCAGCGGGACTAGCGGGGGCCCCCAAGAGACCCAGTACTTC | CASSGTSGGPQETQYF
TRBJ2-4 | . | TRBD1 | TRBV7-2 | TGTGCCAGCAGCCTCCGGACAGGGGAAAACATTCAGTACTTC | CASSLRTGENIQYF
TRBJ1-3 | . | . | TRBV30 | TGTGCCTGGAGTGCAAGCGAAGACAGGTTTGGAAACACCATATATTTT | CAWSASEDRFGNTIYF
TRBJ2-1 | . | . | TRBV5-5 | TGTGCCAGCAGCTCCGGACCTAATGAGTGGCAGTTCTTC | CASSSGPNEWQFF
TRBJ1-2 | . | TRBD1 | TRBV7-9 | TGTGCCAGCAGCTCCGGACCGGGACAGGGGGCGTATGGCTACACCTTC | CASSSGPGQGAYGYTF
TRBJ2-7 | . | . | TRBV4-2 | TGTGCCAGCAGCCGTGACTTACGGACGGAGGGGGAGCAGTACTTC | CASSRDLRTEGEQYF
TRBJ1-5 | few | . | TRBV5-5 | TGTGCCAGCAGCTTTCAGGGGCATAGTCAGCCCCAGCATTTT | CASSFQGHSQPQHF
TRBJ2-7 | few | . | TRBV28 | TGTGCCAGCAGTTGGGACTTGACCTACGAGCAGTACTTC | CASSWDLTYEQYF
TRBJ2-1 | . | . | TRBV7-6 | TGTGCCAGCAGCTTAGGGAGCGCCGTCTCCTACAATGAGCAGTTCTTC | CASSLGSAVSYNEQFF
TRBJ2-3 | once | . | TRBV4-3 | TGCGCCAGCAGAGCAAGAGGGGGGGGCGGGACAGATACGCAGTATTTT | CASRARGGGGTDTQYF
TRBJ1-2 | . | . | TRBV5-1 | TGCGCCAGCAGCTCTGGGACGCTTGCTAACTATGGCTACACCTTC | CASSSGTLANYGYTF
TRBJ2-7 | . | . | TRBV28 | TGTGCCAGCAGTTTAACCACAGGGCCCTACGAGCAGTACTTC | CASSLTTGPYEQYF
TRBJ1-2 | . | . | TRBV18 | TGTGCCAGCTCACCCCCAGGGCTTCTCCCCTATGGCTACACCTTC | CASSPPGLLPYGYTF
TRBJ1-5 | . | . | TRBV7-6 | TGTGCCAGCAGCTTCAAGAGCAATCAGCCCCAGCATTTT | CASSFKSNQPQHF
TRBJ1-1 | . | . | TRBV10-2 | TGCGCCAGCAGAAAAGCCTCGTCGGGAACTGAAGCTTTCTTT | CASRKASSGTEAFF
TRBJ1-3 | . | . | TRBV7-9 | TGTGCCAGCAGCTTAGAGTCCCGGAGCTCTGGAAACACCATATATTTT | CASSLESRSSGNTIYF
TRBJ1-2 | . | . | TRBV7-8 | TGTGCCAGCAGCTTAAATTTGGGGGGGCTTGGCCCCTATGGCTACACCTTC | CASSLNLGGLGPYGYTF
TRBJ2-1 | few | . | TRBV5-1 | TGCGCCAGCAGCACTGACAGGTCCCTCTACAATGAGCAGTTCTTC | CASSTDRSLYNEQFF
TRBJ2-3 | . | . | TRBV6-5 | TGTGCCAGCAGAAATTTAGATACGCAGTATTTT | CASRNLDTQYF
TRBJ2-5 | . | TRBD2 | TRBV2 | TGTGCCAGCGGGGTGACGGGGGGTTGGGAGACCCAGTACTTC | CASGVTGGWETQYF